Listed here is a single T cell receptor beta chain. The CDR3 runs 11 residues. V was clipped by 6 bases and J by 3 bases, with 6 bases between them. Germline V lookup: CDR1 MNHEY, CDR2 SVGAGI. This record comes from a study of control samples from healthy donors and cancer patients. The assay was immunoSEQ multiplex PCR, and TCRdb's table has in-frame clones only and misses some. The sample yields 110,000 or so clones, 90% seen once. Sequenced: blood. The sequence derives from a human donor in good health. The donor label of this sample is uncertain. The rearrangement joins TRBV6-5 to TRBJ2-7; D call uncertain. This chain's CDR3 is CASRNNYEQYF. CDR3 DNA: TGTGCCAGCAGAAACAACTACGAGCAGTACTTC.